This T cell receptor (beta chain) appears in the sequencing data of a study of human T cells and chemical hapten exposure. Findings and caveats of the study: Having alopecia, donors may respond immunologically unlike healthy people.

Points on this clonotype: What it binds is not known. The junction departs from the called germline gene at one end, perhaps through a read error.

Per the germline V gene, CDR1 is LGHDT and CDR2 is YNNKEL (reference sequence). The CDR3 is made up of 11 amino acids. The time point: pre-sensitization, week 0. Treatment noted: therapeutic diphenylcyclopropenone sensitization with weekly scalp DPC. Unique molecular identifiers were attached to individual cDNA molecules within the library. Authors' analysis steps: With a range of roughly 23,224 to 690,600, the median per sample was 95,638 TCRs. TCRdb reprocessed the RACE reads with MiXCR, giving one entry per CDR3 protein. The V and J calls were determined by TCRdb, not by the authors. The sample comprises fewer than 140,000 distinct CDR3 sequences, 10% to 15% of which are singletons, and 1.5% to 2% rests with the top ten.

This sequence was found in a woman between 45 and 60 years old with alopecia areata. Some clones in this sample may be carry-over from other donors' samples. V and J are TRBV3-1 and TRBJ2-3; 10 nucleotides match TRBD1. Specimen: whole blood, collected in connection with sensitization to the hapten diphenylcyclopropenone (DPC). The CDR3 DNA reads as TGTGCCAGCAGCCAAGGTCAGGACAGGGGGTTT. It is translated as CASSQGQDRGF.